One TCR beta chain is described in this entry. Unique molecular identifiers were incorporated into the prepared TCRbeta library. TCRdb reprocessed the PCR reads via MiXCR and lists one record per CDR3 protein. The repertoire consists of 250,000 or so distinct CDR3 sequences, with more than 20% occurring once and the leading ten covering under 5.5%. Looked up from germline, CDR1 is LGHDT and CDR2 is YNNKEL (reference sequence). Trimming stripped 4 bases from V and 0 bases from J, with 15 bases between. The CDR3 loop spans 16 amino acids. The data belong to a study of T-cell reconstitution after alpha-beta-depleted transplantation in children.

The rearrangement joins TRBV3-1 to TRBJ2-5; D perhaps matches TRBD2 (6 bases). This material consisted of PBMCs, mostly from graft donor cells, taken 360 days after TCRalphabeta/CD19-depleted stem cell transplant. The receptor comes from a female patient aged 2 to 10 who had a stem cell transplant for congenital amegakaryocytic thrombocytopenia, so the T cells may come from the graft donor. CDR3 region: CASSPWLRDYQETQYF. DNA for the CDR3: TGTGCCAGCAGCCCTTGGCTCCGGGACTACCAAGAGACCCAGTACTTC.